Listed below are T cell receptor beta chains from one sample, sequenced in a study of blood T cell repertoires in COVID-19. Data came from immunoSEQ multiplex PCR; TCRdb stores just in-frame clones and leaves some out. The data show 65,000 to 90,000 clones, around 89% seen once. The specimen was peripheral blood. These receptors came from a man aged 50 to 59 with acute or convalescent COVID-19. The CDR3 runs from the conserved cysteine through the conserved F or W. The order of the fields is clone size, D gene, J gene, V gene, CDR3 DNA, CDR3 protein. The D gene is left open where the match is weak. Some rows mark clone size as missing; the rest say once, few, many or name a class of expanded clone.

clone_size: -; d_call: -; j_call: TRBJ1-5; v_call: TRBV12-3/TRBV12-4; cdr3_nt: TGTGCCAGCAGCCTCAGTGCAGGTCAGCCCCAGCATTTT; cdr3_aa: CASSLSAGQPQHF
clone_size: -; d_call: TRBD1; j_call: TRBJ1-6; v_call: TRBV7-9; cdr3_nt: TGTGCCAGCAGCGCAGGGACAGCCTATAATTCACCCCTCCACTTT; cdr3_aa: CASSAGTAYNSPLHF
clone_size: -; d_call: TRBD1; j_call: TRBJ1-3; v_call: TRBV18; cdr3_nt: TGTGCCAGCTCAGCGGGACAGGTGGGGTCTGGAAACACCATATATTTT; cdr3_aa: CASSAGQVGSGNTIYF
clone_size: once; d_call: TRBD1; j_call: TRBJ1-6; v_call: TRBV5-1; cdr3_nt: TGCGCCAGCAGCTTTGACAGGGTTGGTTCACCCCTCCACTTT; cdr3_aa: CASSFDRVGSPLHF
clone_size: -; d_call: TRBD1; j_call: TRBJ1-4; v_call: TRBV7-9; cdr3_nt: TGTGCCAGCAGCGCCCAGGGGGTTCGGCCTAATGAAAAACTGTTTTTT; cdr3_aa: CASSAQGVRPNEKLFF
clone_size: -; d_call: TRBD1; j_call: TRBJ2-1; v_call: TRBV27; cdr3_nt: TGTGCCAGCGGACAGGGGCCCTACAATGAGCAGTTCTTC; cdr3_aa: CASGQGPYNEQFF
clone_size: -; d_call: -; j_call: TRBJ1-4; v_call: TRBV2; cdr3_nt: TGTGCCAGCAGCCACGGCAGGGATTATGAAAAACTGTTTTTT; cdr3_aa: CASSHGRDYEKLFF
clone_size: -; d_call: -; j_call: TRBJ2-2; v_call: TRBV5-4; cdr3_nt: TGTGCCAGCAGCCTGGGGGGACTGAACACCGGGGAGCTGTTTTTT; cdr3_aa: CASSLGGLNTGELFF
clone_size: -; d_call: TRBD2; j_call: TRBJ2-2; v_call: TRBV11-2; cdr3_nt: TGTGCCAGCAGCTTCGGACTAGTGGGCACCGGGGAGCTGTTTTTT; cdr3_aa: CASSFGLVGTGELFF
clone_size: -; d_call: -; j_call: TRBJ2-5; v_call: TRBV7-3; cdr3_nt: TGTGCCAGCAGCTCCCTTGGGAGGGGGTACCAAGAGACCCAGTACTTC; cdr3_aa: CASSSLGRGYQETQYF
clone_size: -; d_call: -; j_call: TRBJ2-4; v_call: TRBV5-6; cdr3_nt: TGTGCCAGCTCCTCAATAGGGGTAGTCAAAAACATTCAGTACTTC; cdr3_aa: CASSSIGVVKNIQYF
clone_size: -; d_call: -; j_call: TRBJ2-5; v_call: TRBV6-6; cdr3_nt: TGTGCCAGCAGGCAGAACCAAGAGACCCAGTACTTC; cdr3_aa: CASRQNQETQYF
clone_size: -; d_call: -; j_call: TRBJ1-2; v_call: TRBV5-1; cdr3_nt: TGCGCCAGCAGCTTAGGCACAGTCGGTGGCTACACCTTC; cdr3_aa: CASSLGTVGGYTF
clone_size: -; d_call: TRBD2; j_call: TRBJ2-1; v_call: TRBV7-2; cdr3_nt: TGTGCCAGCAGCTTATTTTACGGCGGGGGGCTCTCCTACAATGAGCAGTTCTTC; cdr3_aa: CASSLFYGGGLSYNEQFF
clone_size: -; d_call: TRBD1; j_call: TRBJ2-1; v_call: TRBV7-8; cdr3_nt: TGTGCCAGCAGCTTGGACAGGGGGTTCGGTGAGCAGTTCTTC; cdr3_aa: CASSLDRGFGEQFF
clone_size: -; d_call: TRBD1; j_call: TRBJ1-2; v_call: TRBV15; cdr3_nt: TGTGCCACCAGCATCACAGGGGTTTATGGCTACACCTTC; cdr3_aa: CATSITGVYGYTF
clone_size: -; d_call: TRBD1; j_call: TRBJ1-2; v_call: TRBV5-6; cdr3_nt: TGTGCCAGCAGCCGAAAGGCGGGACAGGGGGCGTCTGGCTACACCTTC; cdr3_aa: CASSRKAGQGASGYTF
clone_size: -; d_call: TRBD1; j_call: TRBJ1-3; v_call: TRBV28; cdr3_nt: TGTGCCAGCAGTACCCGGGACAGGGTCCCTGGAAACACCATATATTTT; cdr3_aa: CASSTRDRVPGNTIYF
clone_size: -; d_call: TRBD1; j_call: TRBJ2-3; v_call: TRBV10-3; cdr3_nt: TGTGCCATCAGATCCTCCGACAGGGGGCGAGGTGAAGGCGCAGATACGCAGTATTTT; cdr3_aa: CAIRSSDRGRGEGADTQYF
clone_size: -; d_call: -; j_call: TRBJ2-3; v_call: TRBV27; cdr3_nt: TGTGCCAGCAGTTTCGCAGATACGCAGTATTTT; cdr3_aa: CASSFADTQYF
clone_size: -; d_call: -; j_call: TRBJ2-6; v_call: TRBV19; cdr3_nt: TGTGCCAGTAATGAGGATTCTGGGGCCAACGTCCTGACTTTC; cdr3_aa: CASNEDSGANVLTF
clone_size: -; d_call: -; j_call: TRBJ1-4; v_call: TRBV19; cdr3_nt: TGTGCCAGTAGTATTGGAGGTACAACTAATGAAAAACTGTTTTTT; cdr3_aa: CASSIGGTTNEKLFF
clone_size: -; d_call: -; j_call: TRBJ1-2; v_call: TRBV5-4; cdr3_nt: TGTGCCAGCAGTCAGGCGCTGGGTAACTATGGCTACACCTTC; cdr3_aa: CASSQALGNYGYTF
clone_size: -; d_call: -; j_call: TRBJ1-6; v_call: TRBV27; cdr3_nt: TGTGCCAGCAGTTTACAGGGGAGAGGCTATAATTCACCCCTCCACTTT; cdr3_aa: CASSLQGRGYNSPLHF
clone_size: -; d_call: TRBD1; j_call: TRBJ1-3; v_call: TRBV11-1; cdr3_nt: TGTGCCAGCAGCTCGCGGACAGGGGGCGCCACCATATATTTT; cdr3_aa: CASSSRTGGATIYF
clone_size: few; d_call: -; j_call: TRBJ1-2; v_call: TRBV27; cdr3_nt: TGTGCCAGCAGTTCGGATGGACATTCTCCCCTTGATGGCTACACCTTC; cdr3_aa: CASSSDGHSPLDGYTF
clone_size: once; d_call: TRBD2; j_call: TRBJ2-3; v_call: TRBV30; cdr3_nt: TGTGCCTGGAGTGTATTGCGGGGGGCGACAGATACGCAGTATTTT; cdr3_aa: CAWSVLRGATDTQYF
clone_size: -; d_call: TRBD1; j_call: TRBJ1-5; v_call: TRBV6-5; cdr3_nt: TGTGCCAGCAGCGGGGACAGGGGGCGAGGTCAGCCCCAGCATTTT; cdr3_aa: CASSGDRGRGQPQHF
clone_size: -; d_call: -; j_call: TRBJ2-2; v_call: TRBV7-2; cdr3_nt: TGTGCCAGCAGCCCCAAAATGGCGTGGACTCTTCACACCGGGGAGCTGTTTTTT; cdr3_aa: CASSPKMAWTLHTGELFF